The present TCR beta chain was sequenced within a study of a mutant IDH1 vaccine in newly diagnosed glioma. Documented time point: week 23, last vaccination. The vaccine gave 300 ug of a 20-mer mutant IDH1 peptide subcutaneously per dose. On this clone itself: Its target is not known.

Trimming took off 2 bases at V and 3 bases at J, with 14 bases between the two ends. Germline-derived CDR1 and CDR2 are LNHDA and SQIVND (reference sequence). The length of the CDR3 is 16 residues. The table came from immunoSEQ multiplex PCR; TCRdb's copy has only in-frame clones and leaves some out. This sample has roughly 36,000 clones, with approximately 88% found just once. Source: PBMCs, taken from a glioma patient whose treatment included an IDH1 peptide vaccine. The chain joins TRBV19 to TRBJ1-5; tentatively, D is TRBD1 (5 bases). The sequence was obtained from a man aged 35 to 55 with glioma. The CDR3 DNA sequence: TGTGCCAGTAGTATATCGACAGTTAATACCAATCAGCCCCAGCATTTT. Its translation is CASSISTVNTNQPQHF.